One sample yielded the 23 T cell receptor beta chains listed below, sequenced in a study of beta chain features in type 1 diabetes. Study-wide results and caveats: Among all four CD4+ subsets, Type 1 diabetes patients had TCRB CDR3s that were moderately but significantly shorter.

As every portion of the isolated RNA was reverse transcribed, the sequencing read expressed TCRB transcripts. Only in-frame clones appear in the TCRdb table, and some are missing; sequencing was by immunoSEQ multiplex PCR. The sample has hundreds of thousands of clones; about 14% are singletons. Their antigen targets remain unknown. The sample taken for sequencing was naive CD4+ T cells from blood. Every receptor here comes from a man aged 18-30 years with type 1 diabetes.

In this sample, this clone turned up a few times. The V and J genes are TRBV5-6 and TRBJ1-2, with TRBD1 matching over 8 bases. The germline V gene encodes CDR1 SGHDT and CDR2 YYEEEE. V shed 0 bases, J shed 3 bases, and the junction held 1 base outside the gene matches. The CDR3 is 14 residues long. The CDR3 bases are TGTGCCAGCAGCTTGGGGACAGGGCACTATGGCTACACCTTC. Protein sequence: CASSLGTGHYGYTF.

This clone was counted a few times. The rearrangement joins TRBV7-2 to TRBJ1-1; D not certain. Trimming shortened V by 1 base and J by 3 bases, and 9 bases separated the two germline ends. The V gene's germline CDR1 is SGHTA and CDR2 FQGNSA. The CDR3 contains 14 residues. CDR3 loop: CASSLVRKDTEAFF. CDR3 nucleotide sequence: TGTGCCAGCAGCTTAGTTCGCAAGGACACTGAAGCTTTCTTT.

This clone was counted between two and nine times. V is TRBV10-3 and J is TRBJ1-4; 10 bases align to TRBD1. CDR3 length: 13 amino acids. V lost 6 bases to trimming and J lost 6 bases; unmatched junction nucleotides: 1. Germline CDR1 ENHRY, CDR2 SYGVKD. CDR3 protein: CAIRGTGDEKLFF. The CDR3 bases are TGTGCCATCAGGGGGACAGGGGATGAAAAACTGTTTTTT.

This sequence joins TRBV5-4 and TRBJ2-3, with 8 bases lining up with TRBD2. V gave up 4 bases and J gave up 2 bases; unmatched junction bases: 6. In germline, CDR1 is SGHNT, CDR2 YYREEE (reference sequence). The CDR3 totals 15 residues. The CDR3 DNA reads TGTGCCAGCAGCCCTACACTAGCGGACACAGATACGCAGTATTTT. Its translation is CASSPTLADTDTQYF.

The chain joins TRBV5-1 to TRBJ1-1, with 10 positions matching TRBD1. The length of the CDR3 is 18 residues. Germline lookup yields CDR1 SGHRS and CDR2 YFSETQ. Unmatched junction bases numbered 11, after V lost 3 bases and J lost 0 bases. The CDR3 DNA sequence: TGCGCCAGCAGCTCTGAGGGGACAGGGGTACCCATGAACACTGAAGCTTTCTTT. Amino acid sequence: CASSSEGTGVPMNTEAFF.

This chain connects TRBV6-5 to TRBJ2-7, with D tentatively TRBD2 (5 bases). Per germline, CDR1 MNHEY and CDR2 SVGAGI. The CDR3 is 16 residues long. V was pared by 2 bases and J by 2 bases, with 16 bases between. CDR3: CASSYKRPGKAYEQYF. In DNA, the CDR3 is TGTGCCAGCAGTTACAAGCGCCCGGGGAAGGCCTACGAGCAGTACTTC.

V is TRBV30 and J is TRBJ2-5; tentative D call: TRBD2 (6 bases). The CDR3 loop spans 13 amino acids. Germline CDR1 reads GTSNPN; CDR2 reads SVGIG (reference sequence). The ends were cut back, 7 bases at V and 3 bases at J, with 15 bases in the middle. CDR3 DNA sequence: TGTGCCTCGGGACTTGGGGTCAAAGAGACCCAGTACTTC. It is translated as CASGLGVKETQYF. Full variable domain (outside the CDR3, taken from reference TRBV30 and TRBJ2-5): SQTIHQWPATLVQPVGSPLSLECTVEGTSNPNLYWYRQAAGRGLQLLFYSVGIGQISSEVPQNLSASRPQDRQFILSSKKLLLSDSGFYLCASGLGVKETQYFGPGTRLLVL.

This sequence joins TRBV2 and TRBJ1-3; D gene uncertain. This CDR3 contains 14 residues. The V gene's germline CDR1 is SNHLY and CDR2 FYNNEI. Trimming pared 7 bases from V and 4 bases from J, leaving 14 bases between. CDR3 sequence reads: CASMNLVPGNTIYF. The CDR3 DNA sequence: TGTGCCAGCATGAATTTGGTGCCCGGAAACACCATATATTTT.

This rearrangement joins TRBV9 to TRBJ2-7; TRBD1 matches 7 bases. Germline loops: CDR1 SGDLS, CDR2 YYNGEE. J gave up 2 bases and V 2 bases, and 7 bases lay outside the gene matches. The CDR3 is made up of 15 amino acids. CDR3 bases: TGTGCCAGCAGCGTCGGGACAGAGTCAGCCTACGAGCAGTACTTC. As protein: CASSVGTESAYEQYF.

This clone has only a few counts. Without the conserved terminal phenylalanine or tryptophan, this CDR3 likely stems from a read error. Because the CDR3's place on the DNA is in doubt, the DNA is left out and the CDR3 is given as listed by TCRdb. The chain uses TRBV28 and TRBJ1-1. The CDR3 region is 15 residues in length, termini included. Germline CDR1 and CDR2: MDHEN and SYDVKM. The chain's CDR3 is CASVVGVGHTEAPTL.

The J gene is TRBJ1-1, the V gene TRBV27; a weak D match, TRBD1 (6 bases). Germline V gene sequence: CDR1 MNHEY, CDR2 SMNVEV (reference sequence). Between the trimmed V and J ends, which lost 7 bases and 2 bases, there was a span of 11 bases. The CDR3 runs to 13 residues. The CDR3 is CASMGGVNTEAFF. In nucleotides, the CDR3 is TGTGCCAGCATGGGGGGCGTCAACACTGAAGCTTTCTTT.

V is TRBV4-2 and J is TRBJ2-5, with TRBD2 identical over 12 bases. Per germline, CDR1 LGHNA and CDR2 YNFKEQ. The trim removed 0 bases at V and 5 bases at J, leaving 7 bases unmatched. This CDR3 is 17 amino acids long. The CDR3 region has the DNA TGTGCCAGCAGCCAAGATCTTACTAGCGGGGGGCACGAGACCCAGTACTTC. The encoded protein is CASSQDLTSGGHETQYF.

The table lists this clone with a few counts. The CDR3 nucleotides are TGTGCCAGCAGGTCCCCCGGGACAGGGTCCTACGAGCAGTACTTC. Translating it yields CASRSPGTGSYEQYF. V is TRBV6-6 and J is TRBJ2-7; 9 positions agree with TRBD1. V shed 6 bases and J 1 base; nucleotides not matched to a gene: 7. The CDR3 is 15 amino acids. Germline V lookup: CDR1 MNHNY, CDR2 SVGAGI (reference sequence).

This clone showed up just a few times. The V call is TRBV6-5, the J call TRBJ1-1; D is undetermined. Trimming shortened V by 0 bases and J by 0 bases, and 8 bases separated the two germline ends. Germline CDR1 and CDR2: MNHEY and SVGAGI. The CDR3 has 15 residues. For the CDR3, the DNA is TGTGCCAGCAGTTACTCCCAAGGCGTGAACACTGAAGCTTTCTTT. Translation: CASSYSQGVNTEAFF.

The chain links TRBV5-4 to TRBJ2-1; 14 nucleotides align to TRBD2. The CDR3 extends over 16 amino acids. The V and J ends lost 4 bases and 4 bases, in that order; junction bases with no gene match: 4. Germline V gene data show CDR1 as SGHNT and CDR2 as YYREEE (reference sequence). CDR3 sequence (DNA): TGTGCCAGCAGCAGGACTAGCGGGGGGCGTTACAATGAGCAGTTCTTC. This encodes CASSRTSGGRYNEQFF.

V and J are TRBV4-2 and TRBJ2-3, with D possibly TRBD2 on 5 matching bases. V lost 1 base and J lost 8, with 16 bases in between. The CDR3 extends over 15 amino acids. Germline V gene data show CDR1 as LGHNA and CDR2 as YNFKEQ. In DNA, the CDR3 is TGTGCCAGCAGCCAAGCGGGGTCCGACATAAGTACGCAGTATTTT. Translating it yields CASSQAGSDISTQYF.

The chain uses TRBV2 and TRBJ2-5; D unresolved. V shed 5 bases and J shed 2 bases, with 3 bases lying between them. Germline values: CDR1 SNHLY, CDR2 FYNNEI. This CDR3 region has 11 residues. The CDR3: CASSTQETQYF. In nucleotides, the CDR3 is TGTGCCAGCAGTACTCAAGAGACCCAGTACTTC.

The chain recombines TRBV7-9 with TRBJ2-3; 8 bases fit TRBD1. Germline V lookup: CDR1 SEHNR, CDR2 FQNEAQ (reference sequence). V lost 7 bases to trimming and J lost 1 base; unmatched junction nucleotides: 4. This CDR3 has 14 amino acids. CDR3 nucleotide sequence: TGTGCCAGCACCACGGGACAGGGCACAGATACGCAGTATTTT. Encoded protein: CASTTGQGTDTQYF.

V usage is TRBV11-2 and J usage is TRBJ2-5; tentatively, D is TRBD2 (5 bases). Trimming removed 1 base at V and 5 bases at J, with 11 bases between. CDR1 is SGHAT and CDR2 is FQNNGV in the germline V gene. This CDR3 has 14 residues. CDR3 region: CASSLGPSFETQYF. DNA of the CDR3: TGTGCCAGCAGCTTAGGGCCTAGCTTCGAGACCCAGTACTTC.

The V and J genes are TRBV9 and TRBJ1-5; D is unclear. Germline V gene sequence: CDR1 SGDLS, CDR2 YYNGEE. The ends were cut back, 3 bases at V and 0 bases at J, with 4 bases in the middle. This CDR3 has 13 residues. The CDR3 loop reads CASSAYSNQPQHF. CDR3 bases: TGTGCCAGCAGCGCGTATAGCAATCAGCCCCAGCATTTT.

The chain has TRBV28 and TRBJ1-1; D gene ambiguous. Germline CDR1 MDHEN, CDR2 SYDVKM. V lost 5 bases and J 6 bases, leaving 10 bases between the germline ends. This CDR3 region has 12 residues. The CDR3 DNA is TGTGCCAGCAGTCTCGGACCTCCTGAAGCTTTCTTT. The encoded protein is CASSLGPPEAFF.

This clone was found a few times. This chain links TRBV7-3 with TRBJ1-5, with 8 nucleotides matching TRBD1. The CDR3 extends over 18 amino acids. The J segment lost 0 bases and the V segment lost 2 bases, leaving 9 bases of the junction unmatched. Germline lookup yields CDR1 SGHTA and CDR2 FQGTGA. CDR3 bases: TGTGCCAGCAGCTTACTATGGGGACAGGACTATAGCAATCAGCCCCAGCATTTT. As protein: CASSLLWGQDYSNQPQHF.

There are a few counts of this clone. The chain employs TRBV29-1 and TRBJ1-4; D is undetermined. The germline gives CDR1 SQVTM, CDR2 ANQGSEA. V shed 3 bases and J shed 3 bases, with 11 bases lying between them. The CDR3 length is 14 residues. The CDR3 DNA reads TGCAGCGTTGATGACGGACTGGCTAATGAAAAACTGTTTTTT. Residues: CSVDDGLANEKLFF.